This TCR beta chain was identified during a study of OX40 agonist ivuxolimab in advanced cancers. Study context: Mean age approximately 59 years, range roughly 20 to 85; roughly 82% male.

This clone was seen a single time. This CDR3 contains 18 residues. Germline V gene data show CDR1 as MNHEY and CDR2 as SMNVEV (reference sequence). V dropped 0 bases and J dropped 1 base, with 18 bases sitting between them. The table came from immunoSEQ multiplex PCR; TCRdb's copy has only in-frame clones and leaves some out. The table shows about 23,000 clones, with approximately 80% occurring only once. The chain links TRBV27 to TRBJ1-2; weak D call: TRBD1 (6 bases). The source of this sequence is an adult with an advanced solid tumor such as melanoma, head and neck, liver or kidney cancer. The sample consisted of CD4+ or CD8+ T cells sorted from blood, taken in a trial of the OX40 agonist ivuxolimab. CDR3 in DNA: TGTGCCAGCAGTTTATCCTCCCCCTACAGGGAATATAACTATGGCTACACCTTC. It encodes CASSLSSPYREYNYGYTF.